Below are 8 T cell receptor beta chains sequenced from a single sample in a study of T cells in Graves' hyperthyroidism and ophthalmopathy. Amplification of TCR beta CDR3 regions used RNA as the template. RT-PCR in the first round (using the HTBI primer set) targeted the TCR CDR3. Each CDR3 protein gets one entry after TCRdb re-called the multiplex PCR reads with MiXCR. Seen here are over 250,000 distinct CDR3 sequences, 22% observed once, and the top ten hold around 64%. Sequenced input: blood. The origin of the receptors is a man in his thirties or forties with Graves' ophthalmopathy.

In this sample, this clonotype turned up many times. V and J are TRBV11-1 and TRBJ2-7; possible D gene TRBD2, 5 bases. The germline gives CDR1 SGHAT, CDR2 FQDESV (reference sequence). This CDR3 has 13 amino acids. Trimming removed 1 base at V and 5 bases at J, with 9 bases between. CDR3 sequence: CASSLVRVDEQYF. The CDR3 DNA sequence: TGTGCCAGCAGCTTAGTGAGGGTCGACGAGCAGTACTTC.

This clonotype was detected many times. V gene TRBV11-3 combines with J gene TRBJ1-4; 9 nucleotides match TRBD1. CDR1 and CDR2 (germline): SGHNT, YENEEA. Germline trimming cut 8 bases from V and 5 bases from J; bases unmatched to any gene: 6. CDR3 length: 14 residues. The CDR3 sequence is CASGYGTGNEKLFF. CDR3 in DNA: TGTGCCAGCGGATACGGGACAGGGAATGAAAAACTGTTTTTT.

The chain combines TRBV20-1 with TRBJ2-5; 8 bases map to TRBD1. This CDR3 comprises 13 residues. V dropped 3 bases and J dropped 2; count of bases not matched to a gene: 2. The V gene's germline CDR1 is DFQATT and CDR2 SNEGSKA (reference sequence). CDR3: CSASQGAQETQYF. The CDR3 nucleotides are TGCAGTGCTAGCCAGGGGGCACAAGAGACCCAGTACTTC.

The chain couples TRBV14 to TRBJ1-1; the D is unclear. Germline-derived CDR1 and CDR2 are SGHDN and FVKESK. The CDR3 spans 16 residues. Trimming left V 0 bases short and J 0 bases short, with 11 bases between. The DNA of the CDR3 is TGTGCCAGCAGCCAAGATTTTGGCGGAATGAACACTGAAGCTTTCTTT. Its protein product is CASSQDFGGMNTEAFF.

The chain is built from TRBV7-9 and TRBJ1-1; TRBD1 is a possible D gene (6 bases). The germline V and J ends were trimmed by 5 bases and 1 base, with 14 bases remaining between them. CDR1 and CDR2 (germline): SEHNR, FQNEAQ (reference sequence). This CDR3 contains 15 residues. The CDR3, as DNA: TGTGCCAGCAGCAGTGCACTGGGACAGAACACTGAAGCTTTCTTT. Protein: CASSSALGQNTEAFF.

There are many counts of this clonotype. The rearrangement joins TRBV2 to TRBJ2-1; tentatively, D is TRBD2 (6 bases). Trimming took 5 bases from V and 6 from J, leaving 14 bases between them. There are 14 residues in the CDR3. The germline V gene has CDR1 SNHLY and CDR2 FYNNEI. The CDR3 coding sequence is TGTGCCAGCAGTAGGAAGCGGGCTGGCAATGAGCAGTTCTTC. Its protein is CASSRKRAGNEQFF.

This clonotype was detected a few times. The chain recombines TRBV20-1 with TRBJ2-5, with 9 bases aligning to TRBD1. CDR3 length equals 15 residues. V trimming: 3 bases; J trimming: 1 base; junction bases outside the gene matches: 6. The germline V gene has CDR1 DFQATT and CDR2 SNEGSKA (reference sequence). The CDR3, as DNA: TGCAGTGCTAGGGGGACAGGGTCGTTCCAAGAGACCCAGTACTTC. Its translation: CSARGTGSFQETQYF.

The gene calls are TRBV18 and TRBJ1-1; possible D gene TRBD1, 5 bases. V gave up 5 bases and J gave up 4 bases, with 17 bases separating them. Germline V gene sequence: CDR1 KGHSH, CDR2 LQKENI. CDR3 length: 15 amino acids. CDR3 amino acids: CASSGETVTFTEAFF. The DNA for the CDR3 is TGTGCCAGCTCAGGGGAGACAGTTACTTTCACTGAAGCTTTCTTT.